These 26 T cell receptor delta chains were all obtained from the same sample, sequenced in a study of γδ T cells in repeated Plasmodium falciparum infection (dated by TCRdb to about 2021). The library was obtained by multiplex PCR. Sequencing was performed on an Illumina MiSeq. The public reads were reprocessed by TCRdb using CATT, and rows of matching DNA were later combined. Present in this sample are tens of thousands of delta-chain clones, approximately 1.5% of which were seen just once. The top ten hold about 10% of the sample. For bulk TCR repertoire analysis, Vgamma9/Vdelta2+ and Vdelta2-negative gammadelta T cell populations were flow-sorted out of peripheral blood mononuclear cells. The sequenced sample consisted of gamma-delta T cells from blood. The source is a pool of human donors (malaria-infected and uninfected, not separated).

This clone has ten or more counts. A read error is the likely source, as a far larger clone sits one nucleotide away. Other nucleotide sequences in the sample specify the same CDR3. This chain joins TRDV2 and TRDJ1; tentatively, D is TRDD3 (6 bases). TCRdb is silent on the J gene; assignment here came from matching the DNA to germline. V was pared by 0 bases and J by 6 bases, with 25 bases between. The CDR3 has 18 residues. The V gene's germline CDR1 is GEAIGNYY and CDR2 EKD. DNA for the CDR3: TGTGCCTGTGACACCGTTTCGGGGGGAAGAACGCTATCAAATAAACTCATCTTT. Its translation: CACDTVSGGRTLSNKLIF.

Worth noting for this clone: One base separates it from a far larger clone, so it is likely a read error. Other DNA variants within this sample encode the same CDR3. The V gene is TRDV2, the J gene TRDJ1; TRDD3 matches 12 bases. The J gene was not available in TCRdb and was assigned here by matching the DNA to germline segments. Germline V gives CDR1 GEAIGNYY, CDR2 EKD. This CDR3 is built from 16 residues. The V gene end was trimmed by 5 bases and the J gene end by 2 bases; junction bases not matched to a gene: 8. In DNA form, the CDR3 reads TGTGCCTGTGTGGGACTGGGGGATACAGGTACCGATAAACTCATCTTT. Protein product: CACVGLGDTGTDKLIF.

This clone was counted between two and nine times. For this DNA, TCRdb reports the protein of a much larger clone, which diverges at residue 7, most likely from a read error; the protein presented here is translated directly from the DNA. The chain links TRDV1 to TRDJ1; possible D gene TRDD3, 5 bases. No J gene was available from TCRdb, and it was assigned here by a germline match of the DNA. CDR3 length: 17 residues. V dropped 5 bases and J dropped 1 base, with 20 bases sitting between them. Germline CDR1 TSWWSYY, CDR2 QGS. This CDR3 reads CALGRTEWGGLTDKLIF. The CDR3 region has the DNA TGTGCTCTTGGGCGTACAGAGTGGGGAGGTCTCACCGATAAACTCATCTTT.

This clone was detected only a few times. TCRdb assigns this DNA the protein of a much larger clone, which departs from its translation at residue 5; this likely reflects a read error, and the protein shown comes from translating the DNA. J is TRDJ1 and V is TRDV1, with a weak D call TRDD2 (6 bases). The J gene, left out of TCRdb, was set here by checking the DNA against germline. CDR1 TSWWSYY and CDR2 QGS come from the germline V gene. CDR3 length equals 22 residues. Trimming cost V 5 bases and J 0 bases, with 34 bases left between them. The CDR3: CALGKSKNEGAPLLPYTDKLIF. The CDR3 nucleotides read TGTGCTCTTGGGAAATCTAAAAATGAGGGGGCGCCACTCCTACCTTACACCGATAAACTCATCTTT.

This clone was detected only a few times. The protein in TCRdb stems from a much larger clone and differs at residue 17 from this DNA's translation, likely a read error; here the protein is translated from the DNA. The V gene is given as TRDV3, and no J gene call is available; TRDD2, the table's D call, was not compared with the DNA. The CDR3 runs 19 residues. Germline CDR1 TVYSNPD, CDR2 GDNSRS (reference sequence). CDR3 in DNA: TGTGCCTTGGCCCGCTTCCTACGGTACCTTTTCGGGTACACCGATAAACCCATCTTT. The encoded protein is CALARFLRYLFGYTDKPIF.

About this clone itself: This probably arose from a read error, given a far larger clone one base away. At the DNA level, this CDR3 is encoded by other sequences in the same sample as well. The J gene is TRDJ1, the V gene TRDV1; D is perhaps TRDD2 (6 bases). From germline, CDR1 is TSWWSYY and CDR2 QGS. The CDR3 spans 19 residues. In DNA form, the CDR3 reads TGTGCTCTCGGGGAGGCCTTCCCTTCTTTACTCAAGTACACCGATAAACTCATCTTT. It yields the protein CALGEAFPSLLKYTDKLIF.

This clone appeared many times. The rearrangement uses TRDV1 and TRDJ3; tentatively, D is TRDD2 (5 bases). The J gene was missing in TCRdb and was found by matching the end of the DNA to germline. Trimming pared 6 bases from V and 2 bases from J, leaving 17 bases between. Germline V CDR1 and CDR2: TSWWSYY, QGS. The CDR3 totals 18 residues. The CDR3 region is CALGLASPKTWDTRQMFF. The CDR3 DNA reads TGTGCTCTTGGCTTGGCTTCCCCCAAAACCTGGGACACCCGACAGATGTTTTTC.

As for this clone: The protein that TCRdb holds for this DNA derives from a much larger clone and differs from the translated DNA at residue 12, which likely indicates a read error; the protein shown here is translated from the DNA. This chain links TRDV1 with TRDJ1, with D possibly being TRDD3 (6 bases). V shed 2 bases and J shed 0 bases, with 22 bases lying between them. Germline V gene sequence: CDR1 TSWWSYY, CDR2 QGS. The CDR3 has 19 amino acids. The CDR3, as DNA: TGTGCTCTTGGGGAAAGGTGGGGGCCTTCAGGGGGCGACACCGATAAACTCATCTTT. This gives the protein CALGERWGPSGGDTDKLIF.

On this clone: TCRdb has a much larger clone's protein, which differs at residue 9 from the translation of this DNA, likely because of a read error; what is shown is the protein translated from the DNA. This chain links TRDV1 with TRDJ1, with a weak D call TRDD2 (5 bases). TCRdb supplies no J gene; here it was assigned by aligning the nucleotide sequence to germline. CDR3 length: 21 amino acids. Trimming took 2 bases from V and 0 from J, leaving 28 bases between them. The germline V gene encodes CDR1 TSWWSYY and CDR2 QGS. The CDR3 spells CALGEGFTHVPTHRYTDKLIF. The CDR3 DNA follows: TGTGCTCTTGGGGAAGGTTTCACCCACGTCCCTACTCATAGGTACACCGATAAACTCATCTTT.

In this sample, this clone turned up many times. A far larger clone is only one base removed, so a read error is likely. Other nucleotide sequences in the sample specify the same CDR3. This chain uses TRDV3 with TRDJ1; 9 positions agree with TRDD3. CDR3 length: 16 residues. V was clipped by 5 bases and J by 5 bases; unmatched bases: 18. Per germline, CDR1 TVYSNPD and CDR2 GDNSRS (reference sequence). CDR3 region: CAVFGLRGDTLDKLIF. The CDR3 DNA reads TGTGCCGTTTTTGGGCTTCGGGGGGATACCCTTGATAAACTCATCTTT.

This clone was picked up many times. A far larger clone is one nucleotide away, so this likely arose from a read error. Other DNA sequences in the same sample also yield this CDR3. The rearrangement links TRDV1 to TRDJ1; 9 nucleotides match TRDD3. Germline V CDR1 and CDR2: TSWWSYY, QGS. There are 20 residues in the CDR3. V was pared by 3 bases and J by 0 bases, with 17 bases of the junction left unmatched. The CDR3 coding sequence is TGTGCTCTTGGGGAGGCTAGGAGGCTGGGGGATCCCTGGTACACCGATAAACTCATCTTT. It codes for CALGEARRLGDPWYTDKLIF.

This clone has at least ten counts. Written as DNA, the CDR3 is TGTGCTCTTGGGTCCCCACTGGGGGATACGCGGTACACCGATAAACTCATCTTT. Its translation: CALGSPLGDTRYTDKLIF. The chain is built from TRDV1 and TRDJ1, with 13 bases aligning to TRDD3. Germline CDR1 TSWWSYY, CDR2 QGS. Trimming at V came to 5 bases and at J to 0 bases, leaving 9 bases not matched to a gene. This CDR3 has 18 residues.

This clone was seen more than once but under ten times. This likely traces to a read error, being one base from a far larger clone. This CDR3 is also generated by other DNA sequences in the sample. The chain uses TRDV2 and TRDJ1; perhaps TRDD3 as D (5 bases). As TCRdb names no J gene, one was assigned here on the basis of a DNA match to germline. Trimming stripped 3 bases from V and 0 bases from J, with 19 bases between. The CDR3 extends over 17 amino acids. Germline CDR1 and CDR2: GEAIGNYY and EKD. This chain's CDR3 is CACDSLLGDSHTDKLIF. In DNA, the CDR3 is TGTGCCTGTGACTCTCTACTTGGGGACTCTCACACCGATAAACTCATCTTT.

This clone was seen many times. The J gene is TRDJ1, the V gene TRDV1, with TRDD3 matching over 8 bases. Trimming at V came to 1 base and at J to 0 bases, leaving 22 bases not matched to a gene. The V gene's germline CDR1 is TSWWSYY and CDR2 QGS. The CDR3 is made up of 22 amino acids. CDR3 bases: TGTGCTCTTGGGGAACCCCCTCTCGCGGGGATACCTGGAGGGGGTTACACCGATAAACTCATCTTT. The encoded protein is CALGEPPLAGIPGGGYTDKLIF.

This clone came up many times. The protein that TCRdb holds for this DNA derives from a much larger clone and differs from the translated DNA at residue 4, which likely indicates a read error; the protein shown here is translated from the DNA. This chain connects TRDV2 to TRDJ1, with D unresolved. The J gene was missing in TCRdb and was found by matching the end of the DNA to germline. Trimming took 5 bases from V and 2 from J, leaving 17 bases between them. The CDR3 has 15 residues. Germline V gene lookup returns CDR1 GEAIGNYY and CDR2 EKD. Written as DNA, the CDR3 is TGTGCCTGTGGCACGGTCCAGCGCGTTACCGATAAACTCATCTTT. Its translation: CACGTVQRVTDKLIF.

There are a few counts of this clone. TCRdb assigns this DNA the protein of a much larger clone, which departs from its translation at residue 6; this likely reflects a read error, and the protein shown comes from translating the DNA. This chain joins TRDV1 and TRDJ1; 10 nucleotides line up with TRDD3. The J gene is not listed in TCRdb, so it was assigned here from a DNA match to germline. Germline V gives CDR1 TSWWSYY, CDR2 QGS. The CDR3 covers 19 residues. The V gene end was trimmed by 2 bases and the J gene end by 8 bases; junction bases not matched to a gene: 20. This chain's CDR3 is CALGEFPSFPTGGLRKLIF. The CDR3 nucleotides read TGTGCTCTTGGGGAATTCCCTTCCTTCCCCACTGGGGGATTACGAAAACTCATCTTT.

This clone was observed at least ten times. This chain uses TRDV1 with TRDJ3; D is possibly TRDD3 (5 bases). Germline matching of the DNA provided the J gene here, since TCRdb leaves it blank. V gave up 3 bases and J gave up 1 base, with 22 bases separating them. From germline, CDR1 is TSWWSYY and CDR2 QGS. The CDR3 has 21 amino acids. Here the CDR3 DNA reads TGTGCTCTTGGGGAGGGGAACCTGCGTCCAAGGGCTTCCTGGGACACCCGACAGATGTTTTTC. Protein: CALGEGNLRPRASWDTRQMFF.

This clone showed up just a few times. The TCRdb record carries a much larger clone's protein, which differs from this DNA's translation at residue 9; a read error is the likely cause, and the protein listed here is the DNA translation. The chain combines TRDV1 with TRDJ1; 7 bases align to TRDD3. TCRdb gives no J gene; it was assigned here by matching the DNA to germline. Germline V CDR1 and CDR2: TSWWSYY, QGS. Trimming removed 2 bases from V and 1 base from J; junction bases left unmatched: 10. The CDR3 length is 17 residues. The CDR3 loop is CALGEIWGGPLTDKLIF. The CDR3 DNA is TGTGCTCTTGGGGAAATCTGGGGGGGCCCCCTCACCGATAAACTCATCTTT.

A note on this clone: The likely explanation is a read error, given a far larger clone one base away. Other DNA sequences in the sample encode the same CDR3. The rearrangement uses TRDV2 and TRDJ1; the match to TRDD3 covers 9 bases. No J segment appears in TCRdb, so it was assigned here by matching the sequence to germline. This CDR3 contains 16 residues. Germline V gene data show CDR1 as GEAIGNYY and CDR2 as EKD. The CDR3 loop reads CACDTGDTRYTDKLIF. The CDR3 DNA sequence: TGTGCCTGCGACACCGGGGATACGCGGTACACCGATAAACTCATCTTT.

A few counts support this clone. A far larger clone lies a single base away; this is likely a read error. In the same sample, other DNA sequences code for this CDR3. The J gene is TRDJ1, the V gene TRDV1, with TRDD3 matching 13 bases. TCRdb does not report a J gene; here it was assigned by matching the DNA to germline references. J lost 0 bases, V lost 1 base, and 20 bases had no gene match. Germline V lookup: CDR1 TSWWSYY, CDR2 QGS. This CDR3 is 23 amino acids long. For the CDR3, the DNA is TGTGCTCTTGGGGAACAGCCTTGTACTGGGGGATACGCCGATGTGCTGTACACCGATAAACTCATCTTT. Translated: CALGEQPCTGGYADVLYTDKLIF.

Of note for this clone: TCRdb shows a much larger clone's protein in place of this DNA's translation, and the two differ at residue 8, likely through a read error; the protein shown is translated from the DNA. CDR3 DNA sequence: TGTGCCTGTGACACCGTGGGGGGTACTGAGACCGATAAACTCATCTTT. Its translation: CACDTVGGTETDKLIF. The V gene is TRDV2, the J gene TRDJ1, with a possible D match to TRDD3 (6 bases). No J gene was available from TCRdb, and it was assigned here by a germline match of the DNA. This CDR3 is built from 16 residues. The V end lost 0 bases, the J end lost 2 bases, and 15 bases lay between the germline ends. Germline assignment: CDR1 GEAIGNYY and CDR2 EKD.

The sample holds many counts of this clone. TCRdb's protein, taken from a much larger clone, differs from this DNA's translation at residue 15, likely owing to a read error; the protein displayed comes from the DNA. The V gene is TRDV2; the J gene was not called; the table's D call, TRDD3, has no DNA check behind it. The CDR3 is made up of 17 amino acids. CDR1 is GEAIGNYY, CDR2 EKD, per germline. The CDR3 reads CACDTVGVTLYTDKPIF. The CDR3 DNA reads as TGTGCCTGTGACACCGTGGGGGTTACTCTGTACACCGATAAACCCATCTTT.

To note about this clone: With a far larger clone one base away, a read error is the likely cause. The identical CDR3 is also encoded by other nucleotide sequences in the sample. No J gene was named, though the V gene is TRDV2; the listed D gene, TRDD3, was not tested against the DNA. Germline values: CDR1 GEAIGNYY, CDR2 EKD. CDR3 size: 16 residues. In DNA, the CDR3 is TGTGCCTGTGACACTGGGGGATACGCGTTTTCCGATAAGCTCATCTTT. Translating it yields CACDTGGYAFSDKLIF.

This clone was counted a few times. TCRdb's protein for this DNA is that of a much larger clone and differs from the translation at residue 6, likely a read error; the protein shown is the DNA translation. The chain joins TRDV2 to TRDJ2; the match to TRDD3 covers 8 bases. The J gene, absent from TCRdb, was called here by matching the DNA to germline. Germline lookup yields CDR1 GEAIGNYY and CDR2 EKD. Losses at the gene ends were 1 base for V and 3 bases for J; bases not matched to a gene: 3. The CDR3 runs to 15 residues. CDR3 protein: CACDTPGDMTAQLFF. The CDR3 DNA reads as TGTGCCTGTGACACACCGGGGGATATGACAGCACAACTCTTCTTT.

This clone was detected only a few times. This DNA translates differently at residue 12 from the TCRdb protein, which is that of a much larger clone; a read error is likely, and the protein shown is the DNA's own translation. The rearrangement joins TRDV2 to TRDJ1, with 13 bases aligning to TRDD3. Germline matching of the DNA provided the J gene here, since TCRdb leaves it blank. With V trimmed by 1 base and J by 9 bases, 13 bases remained unmatched. The germline gives CDR1 GEAIGNYY, CDR2 EKD. The CDR3 is made up of 17 amino acids. The CDR3 region is CACDTIVLGDTQKELIF. The CDR3 region has the DNA TGTGCCTGTGACACGATAGTACTGGGGGATACGCAAAAAGAACTCATCTTT.

This clone was found many times. The TCRdb protein comes from a much larger clone and disagrees with this DNA's translation at residue 5, likely due to a read error; the protein given here is derived from the DNA. The V and J genes are TRDV1 and TRDJ1; 8 bases agree with TRDD3. Because TCRdb records no J gene, it was assigned here through a match of the DNA to germline. Germline assignment: CDR1 TSWWSYY and CDR2 QGS. The CDR3 covers 18 residues. The V gene end was trimmed by 4 bases and the J gene end by 0 bases; junction bases not matched to a gene: 13. The CDR3 loop reads CALGVLALLGANTDKLIF. CDR3 bases: TGTGCTCTTGGGGTACTAGCGCTACTGGGGGCTAACACCGATAAACTCATCTTT.